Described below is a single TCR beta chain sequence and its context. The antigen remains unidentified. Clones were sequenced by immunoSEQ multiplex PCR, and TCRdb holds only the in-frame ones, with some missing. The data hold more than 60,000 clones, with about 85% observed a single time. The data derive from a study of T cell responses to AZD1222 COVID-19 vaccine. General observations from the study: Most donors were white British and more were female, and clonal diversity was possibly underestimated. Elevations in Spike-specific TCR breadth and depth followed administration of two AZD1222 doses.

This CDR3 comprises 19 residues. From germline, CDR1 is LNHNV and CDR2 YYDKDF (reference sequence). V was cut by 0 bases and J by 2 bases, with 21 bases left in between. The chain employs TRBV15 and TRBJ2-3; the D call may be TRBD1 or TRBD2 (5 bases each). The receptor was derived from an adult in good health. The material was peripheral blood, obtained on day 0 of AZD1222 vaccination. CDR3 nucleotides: TGTGCCACCAGCAGAGAATTCGTAGGGGACGGAGTCAACACAGATACGCAGTATTTT. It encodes CATSREFVGDGVNTDTQYF. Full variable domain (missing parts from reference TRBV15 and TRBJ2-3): DAMVIQNPRYQVTQFGKPVTLSCSQTLNHNVMYWYQQKSSQAPKLLFHYYDKDFNNEADTPDNFQSRRPNTSFCFLDIRSPGLGDTAMYLCATSREFVGDGVNTDTQYFGPGTRLTVL.